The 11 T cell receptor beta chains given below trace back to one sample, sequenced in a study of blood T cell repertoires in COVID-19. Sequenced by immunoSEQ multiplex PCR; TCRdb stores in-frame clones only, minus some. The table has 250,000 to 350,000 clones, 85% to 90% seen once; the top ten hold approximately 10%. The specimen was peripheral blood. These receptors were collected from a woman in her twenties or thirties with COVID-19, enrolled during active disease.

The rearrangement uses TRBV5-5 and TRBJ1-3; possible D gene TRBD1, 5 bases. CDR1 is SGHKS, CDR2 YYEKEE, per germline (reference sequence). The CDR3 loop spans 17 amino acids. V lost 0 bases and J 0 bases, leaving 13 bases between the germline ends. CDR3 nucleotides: TGTGCCAGCAGCTTGGACCCTATCAGGGTCTCTGGAAACACCATATATTTT. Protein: CASSLDPIRVSGNTIYF.

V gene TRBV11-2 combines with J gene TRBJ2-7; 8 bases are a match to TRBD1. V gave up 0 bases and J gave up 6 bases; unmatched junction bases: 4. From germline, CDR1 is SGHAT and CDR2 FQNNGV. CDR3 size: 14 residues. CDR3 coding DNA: TGTGCCAGCAGCTTAGACAGGGGGCGTAGCGAGCAGTACTTC. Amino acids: CASSLDRGRSEQYF.

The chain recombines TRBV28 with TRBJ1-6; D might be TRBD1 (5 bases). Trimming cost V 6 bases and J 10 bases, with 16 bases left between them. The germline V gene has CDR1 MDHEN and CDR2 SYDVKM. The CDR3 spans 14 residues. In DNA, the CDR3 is TGTGCCAGCAGCTCGACAGAAGCCGGGTCACCCCTCCACTTT. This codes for CASSSTEAGSPLHF.

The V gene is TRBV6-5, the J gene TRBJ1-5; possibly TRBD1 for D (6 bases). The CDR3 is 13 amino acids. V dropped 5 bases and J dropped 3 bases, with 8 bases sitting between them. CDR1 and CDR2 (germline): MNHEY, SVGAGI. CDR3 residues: CASSRDNNQPQHF. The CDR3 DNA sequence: TGTGCCAGCAGTCGGGACAACAATCAGCCCCAGCATTTT.

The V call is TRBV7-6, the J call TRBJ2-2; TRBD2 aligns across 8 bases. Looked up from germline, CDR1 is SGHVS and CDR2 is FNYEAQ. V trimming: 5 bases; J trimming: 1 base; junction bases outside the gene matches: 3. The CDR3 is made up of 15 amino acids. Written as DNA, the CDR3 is TGTGCCAGCAGCCCCGCGGGGGGGAACACCGGGGAGCTGTTTTTT. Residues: CASSPAGGNTGELFF.

The CDR3 protein is CASTKLASQETQYF. The CDR3 DNA reads TGTGCCAGCACCAAACTAGCGAGCCAAGAGACCCAGTACTTC. The chain has TRBV9 and TRBJ2-5, with 7 nucleotides matching TRBD2. The germline CDR1 and CDR2 sequences are SGDLS and YYNGEE. Trimming took 6 bases from V and 1 from J; bases not matched to a gene: 6. CDR3 length equals 14 residues.

DNA of the CDR3: TGTGCCAGCAGGACGTCAGGGATGGGAGAGACCCAGTACTTC. The encoded protein is CASRTSGMGETQYF. The chain joins TRBV7-6 to TRBJ2-5; perhaps TRBD1 as D (5 bases). This CDR3 has 14 residues. CDR1 and CDR2 (germline): SGHVS, FNYEAQ. Trimming cost V 6 bases and J 4 bases, with 15 bases left between them.

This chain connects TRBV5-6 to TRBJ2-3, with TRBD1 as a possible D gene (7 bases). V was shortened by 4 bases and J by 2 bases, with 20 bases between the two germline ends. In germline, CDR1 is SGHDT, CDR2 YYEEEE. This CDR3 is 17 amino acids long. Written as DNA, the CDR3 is TGTGCCAGCAGCGGAACAGGGGAGGTATTCTTCACAGATACGCAGTATTTT. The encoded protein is CASSGTGEVFFTDTQYF.

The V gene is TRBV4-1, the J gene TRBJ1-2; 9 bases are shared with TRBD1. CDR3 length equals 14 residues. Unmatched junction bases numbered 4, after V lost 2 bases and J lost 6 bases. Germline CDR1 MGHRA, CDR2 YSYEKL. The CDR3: CASSQPGQGNGYTF. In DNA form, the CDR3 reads TGCGCCAGCAGCCAACCAGGACAGGGGAATGGCTACACCTTC.

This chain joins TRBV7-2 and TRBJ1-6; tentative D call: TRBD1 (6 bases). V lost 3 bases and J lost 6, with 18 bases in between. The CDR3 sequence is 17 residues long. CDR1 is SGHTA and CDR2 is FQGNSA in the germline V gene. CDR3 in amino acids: CASSFRTGFGLNSPLHF. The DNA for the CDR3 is TGTGCCAGCAGCTTCCGTACAGGGTTTGGGCTTAATTCACCCCTCCACTTT. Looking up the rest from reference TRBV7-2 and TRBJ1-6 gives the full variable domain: GAGVSQSPSNKVTEKGKDVELRCDPISGHTALYWYRQSLGQGLEFLIYFQGNSAPDKSGLPSDRFSAERTGGSVSTLTIQRTQQEDSAVYLCASSFRTGFGLNSPLHFGNGTRLTVT.

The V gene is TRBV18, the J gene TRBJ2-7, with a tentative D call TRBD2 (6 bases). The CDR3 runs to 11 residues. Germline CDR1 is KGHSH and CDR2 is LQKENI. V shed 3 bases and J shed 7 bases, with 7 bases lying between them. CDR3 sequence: CASSPGSEQYF. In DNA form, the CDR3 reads TGTGCCAGCTCACCCGGGAGTGAGCAGTACTTC.